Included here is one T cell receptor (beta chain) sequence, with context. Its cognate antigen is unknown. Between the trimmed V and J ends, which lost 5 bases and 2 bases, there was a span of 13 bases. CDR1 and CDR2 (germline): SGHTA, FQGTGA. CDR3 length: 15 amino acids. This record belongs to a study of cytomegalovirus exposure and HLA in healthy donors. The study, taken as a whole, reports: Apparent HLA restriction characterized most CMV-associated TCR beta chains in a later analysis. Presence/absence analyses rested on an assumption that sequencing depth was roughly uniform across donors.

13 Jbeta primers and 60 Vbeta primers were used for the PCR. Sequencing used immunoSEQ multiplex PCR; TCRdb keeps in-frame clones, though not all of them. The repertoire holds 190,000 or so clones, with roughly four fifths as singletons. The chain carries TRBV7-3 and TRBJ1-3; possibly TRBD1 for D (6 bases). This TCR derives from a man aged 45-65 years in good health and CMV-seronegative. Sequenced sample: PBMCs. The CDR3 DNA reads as TGTGCCAGCAGCAGTTTCAGGGGACCTGGAAACACCATATATTTT. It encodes CASSSFRGPGNTIYF.